A single sample is the source of the 9 T cell receptor beta chains below, sequenced in a study of identical twins. A single record per CDR3 protein comes from TCRdb applying MiXCR to the 5' RACE reads. The data contain approximately 670,000 distinct CDR3 sequences, 5.5% to 7.5% of them singletons. Sequencing used naive T cells sorted from blood. Every receptor here comes from a man aged 18 to 30 in good health.

This clonotype was seen repeatedly, ten times or more. The genes are TRBV29-1 and TRBJ1-1; TRBD1 matches at 10 bases. From germline, CDR1 is SQVTM and CDR2 ANQGSEA. This CDR3 is 12 amino acids long. V shed 7 bases, J shed 7 bases, and the junction held 6 bases outside the gene matches. In DNA form, the CDR3 reads TGCAGCGCTGGGACAGGGGCCCATGAAGCTTTCTTT. Translation gives CSAGTGAHEAFF. The whole variable domain, filled in from reference TRBV29-1 and TRBJ1-1, reads SAVISQKPSRDICQRGTSLTIQCQVDSQVTMMFWYRQQPGQSLTLIATANQGSEATYESGFVIDKFPISRPNLTFSTLTVSNMSPEDSSIYLCSAGTGAHEAFFGQGTRLTVV.

This clonotype was observed a handful of times. This chain links TRBV7-9 with TRBJ2-1, with TRBD1 identical over 8 bases. The V gene's germline CDR1 is SEHNR and CDR2 FQNEAQ (reference sequence). The CDR3 is 16 residues long. The V gene end was trimmed by 3 bases and the J gene end by 4 bases; junction bases not matched to a gene: 8. CDR3 bases: TGTGCCAGCAGCTTCTCCGGTGACAGGGGATACAATGAGCAGTTCTTC. Residues: CASSFSGDRGYNEQFF.

This clonotype was seen ten or more times. The chain recombines TRBV20-1 with TRBJ2-3, with TRBD2 matching over 8 bases. The CDR3 has 15 residues. The junction had 9 bases not matched to a gene; V was cut back by 4 bases and J by 3 bases. The germline CDR1 and CDR2 sequences are DFQATT and SNEGSKA (reference sequence). CDR3 bases: TGCAGTGCTACTCCGGGACTAGTCGGAACAGATACGCAGTATTTT. Its protein is CSATPGLVGTDTQYF.

This clonotype appeared many times. The chain recombines TRBV28 with TRBJ2-5; D is uncertain. Deletions cut 4 bases from V and 5 bases from J, with 17 bases between. Germline values: CDR1 MDHEN, CDR2 SYDVKM. The CDR3 spans 15 residues. In DNA, the CDR3 is TGTGCCAGCAGTTGGTGGGGTTCCTACGCGGAGACCCAGTACTTC. Translating it yields CASSWWGSYAETQYF. The full variable domain, its missing parts supplied by reference TRBV28 and TRBJ2-5, is DVKVTQSSRYLVKRTGEKVFLECVQDMDHENMFWYRQDPGLGLRLIYFSYDVKMKEKGDIPEGYSVSREKKERFSLILESASTNQTSMYLCASSWWGSYAETQYFGPGTRLLVL.

V gene TRBV7-8 combines with J gene TRBJ2-5, with 8 bases that match TRBD2. Unmatched junction bases numbered 4, after V lost 0 bases and J lost 4 bases. Looked up from germline, CDR1 is SGHVS and CDR2 is FQNEAQ. CDR3 length: 15 residues. This CDR3 is CASSLAWLAGETQYF. The CDR3 region has the DNA TGTGCCAGCAGCTTAGCGTGGCTAGCGGGAGAGACCCAGTACTTC.

This clonotype was recorded many times. J is TRBJ2-2 and V is TRBV20-1; maybe TRBD2 (6 bases). Trimming left V 2 bases short and J 4 bases short, with 14 bases between. Germline values: CDR1 DFQATT, CDR2 SNEGSKA (reference sequence). The CDR3 has 15 amino acids. The CDR3 coding sequence is TGCAGTGCTAGAAGACCGGGACTCTCCACCGGGGAGCTGTTTTTT. This sequence encodes CSARRPGLSTGELFF.

The V and J genes are TRBV12-3 or TRBV12-4 and TRBJ1-6; D gene unclear. The V end lost 6 bases, the J end lost 4 bases, and 19 bases lay between the germline ends. The CDR3 spans 17 residues. Written as DNA, the CDR3 is TGTGCCAGCAGCCGAGAGGTGGGCGGATTATATAATTCACCCCTCCACTTT. Protein: CASSREVGGLYNSPLHF.

This clonotype came up many times. The CDR3 region has the DNA TGTGCCAGCAGCGTACCCAGACTAGCGGGAAGACAGTTTTCCGGGGAGCTGTTTTTT. Amino acid sequence: CASSVPRLAGRQFSGELFF. The genes are TRBV9 and TRBJ2-2, with TRBD2 matching over 11 bases. The germline V gene has CDR1 SGDLS and CDR2 YYNGEE. CDR3 size: 19 residues. The V gene end was trimmed by 1 base and the J gene end by 6 bases; junction bases not matched to a gene: 14.

This clonotype was recorded at least ten times. This rearrangement joins TRBV10-3 to TRBJ2-7; 7 nucleotides agree with TRBD1. CDR1 and CDR2 from the germline V gene are ENHRY and SYGVKD. CDR3 length: 13 amino acids. Germline trimming cut 3 bases from V and 6 bases from J; bases unmatched to any gene: 5. This CDR3 reads CAISDLRQGEQYV. The CDR3 nucleotides are TGTGCCATCAGTGATCTTCGACAGGGCGAGCAGTACGTC.